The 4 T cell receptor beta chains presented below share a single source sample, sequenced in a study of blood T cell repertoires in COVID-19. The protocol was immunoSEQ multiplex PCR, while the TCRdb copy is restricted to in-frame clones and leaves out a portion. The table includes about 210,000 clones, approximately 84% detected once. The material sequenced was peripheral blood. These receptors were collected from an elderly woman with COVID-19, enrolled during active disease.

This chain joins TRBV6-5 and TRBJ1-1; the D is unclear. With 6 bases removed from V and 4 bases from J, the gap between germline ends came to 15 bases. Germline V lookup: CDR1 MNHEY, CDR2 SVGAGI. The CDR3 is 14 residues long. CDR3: CASSPPGVITEAFF. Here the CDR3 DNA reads TGTGCCAGCAGCCCACCTGGAGTAATCACTGAAGCTTTCTTT.

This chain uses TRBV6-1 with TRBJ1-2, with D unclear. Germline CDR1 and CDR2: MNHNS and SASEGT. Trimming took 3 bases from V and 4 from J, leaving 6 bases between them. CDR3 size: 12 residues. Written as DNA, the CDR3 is TGTGCCAGCAGTGACAGGTCCTATGGCTACACCTTC. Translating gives CASSDRSYGYTF.

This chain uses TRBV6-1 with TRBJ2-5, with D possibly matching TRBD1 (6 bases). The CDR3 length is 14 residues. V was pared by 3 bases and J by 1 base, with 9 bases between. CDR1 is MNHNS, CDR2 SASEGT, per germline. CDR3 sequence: CASSDGGGQETQYF. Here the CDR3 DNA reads TGTGCCAGCAGTGATGGGGGCGGCCAAGAGACCCAGTACTTC.

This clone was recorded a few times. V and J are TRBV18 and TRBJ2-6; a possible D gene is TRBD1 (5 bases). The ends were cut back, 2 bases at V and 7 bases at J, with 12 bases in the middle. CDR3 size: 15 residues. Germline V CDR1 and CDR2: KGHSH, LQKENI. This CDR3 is CASSPWQGDANVLTF. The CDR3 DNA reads TGTGCCAGCTCACCATGGCAGGGTGATGCCAACGTCCTGACTTTC. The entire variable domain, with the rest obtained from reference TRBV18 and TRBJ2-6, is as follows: NAGVMQNPRHLVRRRGQEARLRCSPMKGHSHVYWYRQLPEEGLKFMVYLQKENIIDESGMPKERFSAEFPKEGPSILRIQQVVRGDSAAYFCASSPWQGDANVLTFGAGSRLTVL.